One sample yielded the 30 T cell receptor beta chains listed below, sequenced in a study of Graves' ophthalmopathy and Graves' hyperthyroidism. Investigators amplified TCR beta CDR3 regions from RNA transcripts. HTBI-primed first-round RT-PCR preceded second-round multiplex PCR. TCRdb called the multiplex PCR reads again in MiXCR, with one record for every CDR3 protein. The sample lists hundreds of thousands of distinct CDR3 sequences, 20% to 25% occurring once. Sequenced sample: peripheral blood. The source of these receptors is a woman aged 18 to 35 with stable Graves' hyperthyroidism.

There are many counts of this clonotype. A junction end diverges from the germline sequence, so it may reflect a read error. The chain employs TRBV20-1 and TRBJ1-1; a possible D gene is TRBD1 (6 bases). The CDR3 consists of 15 residues. CDR1 is DFQATT, CDR2 SNEGSKA, per germline (reference sequence). The CDR3: CSAEEPQGLVTEAFF. In DNA form, the CDR3 reads TGCAGTGCCGAAGAACCACAGGGTTTAGTCACTGAGGCTTTCTTT.

This clonotype was counted ten times or more. The J gene is TRBJ2-7, the V gene TRBV6-1, with TRBD1 identical over 10 bases. Losses at the gene ends were 6 bases for V and 4 bases for J; bases not matched to a gene: 6. This CDR3 spans 14 amino acids. Germline assignment: CDR1 MNHNS and CDR2 SASEGT. The CDR3 coding sequence is TGTGCCAGCAGGGACAGACAGGGGGCATACGAGCAGTACTTC. It encodes CASRDRQGAYEQYF.

This clonotype showed up just a few times. The chain employs TRBV13 and TRBJ2-2; 11 bases match TRBD2. Germline V gene data show CDR1 as PRHDT and CDR2 as FYEKMQ (reference sequence). This CDR3 is built from 17 residues. The junction had 13 bases not matched to a gene; V was cut back by 8 bases and J by 5 bases. CDR3 sequence reads: CASGPDGTSGWTGELFF. The CDR3, as DNA: TGTGCCAGCGGGCCGGACGGGACTAGCGGATGGACCGGGGAGCTGTTTTTT.

The chain uses TRBV4-3 and TRBJ1-6; 8 bases are a match to TRBD1. From germline, CDR1 is LGHNA and CDR2 YSLEER. The CDR3 sequence is 16 residues long. V was clipped by 0 bases and J by 9 bases; unmatched bases: 7. The CDR3 region has the DNA TGCGCCAGCAGCCAAGACCCGACAGGGGAGTCTTCACCCCTCCACTTT. This codes for CASSQDPTGESSPLHF.

This clonotype was seen at least ten times. V usage is TRBV3-1 and J usage is TRBJ1-6; D unresolved. V dropped 0 bases and J dropped 4 bases, with 7 bases sitting between them. This CDR3 region has 15 residues. The V gene's germline CDR1 is LGHDT and CDR2 YNNKEL (reference sequence). The CDR3 DNA follows: TGTGCCAGCAGCCAAGAGAGGCAATATAATTCACCCCTCCACTTT. It yields the protein CASSQERQYNSPLHF.

This clonotype was seen a handful of times. This chain joins TRBV28 and TRBJ2-7; 7 nucleotides align to TRBD2. This CDR3 comprises 16 residues. The ends lost 5 bases at V and 2 bases at J; junction bases unmatched: 12. Per germline, CDR1 MDHEN and CDR2 SYDVKM. CDR3 in DNA: TGTGCCAGCAGTCCTCGAGTGTCACGGGGGGCCTACGAGCAGTACTTC. As protein: CASSPRVSRGAYEQYF.

This clonotype was recorded at least ten times. In nucleotides, the CDR3 is TGTGCCCTACAGGGGCCTGGAAACACCATATATTTT. This codes for CALQGPGNTIYF. The V and J genes are TRBV7-9 and TRBJ1-3, with 7 bases that match TRBD1. The trim removed 11 bases at V and 2 bases at J, leaving 3 bases unmatched. CDR1 and CDR2 from the germline V gene are SEHNR and FQNEAQ (reference sequence). This CDR3 is 12 amino acids long.

This clonotype was detected a few times. The chain joins TRBV9 to TRBJ2-7; the match to TRBD2 covers 9 bases. Germline CDR1 reads SGDLS; CDR2 reads YYNGEE. The CDR3 spans 14 residues. V shed 1 base and J 3 bases; nucleotides not matched to a gene: 2. The CDR3, as DNA: TGTGCCAGCAGCGTATCTAGCGGGAACTACGAGCAGTACTTC. Its protein product is CASSVSSGNYEQYF.

This rearrangement joins TRBV14 to TRBJ1-1; D remains ambiguous. This CDR3 has 14 amino acids. CDR1 SGHDN and CDR2 FVKESK come from the germline V gene. The V end was cut by 0 bases, the J end by 3 bases, with 8 bases between. CDR3 sequence (DNA): TGTGCCAGCAGCCAAGAGGTCCGTTACACTGAAGCTTTCTTT. Translating it yields CASSQEVRYTEAFF. Drawing the rest from reference TRBV14 and TRBJ1-1, the complete variable domain is EAGVTQFPSHSVIEKGQTVTLRCDPISGHDNLYWYRRVMGKEIKFLLHFVKESKQDESGMPNNRFLAERTGGTYSTLKVQPAELEDSGVYFCASSQEVRYTEAFFGQGTRLTVV.

This clonotype was detected many times. The chain joins TRBV24-1 to TRBJ2-7; D may be TRBD2 (5 bases). The germline V and J ends were trimmed by 4 bases and 4 bases, with 7 bases remaining between them. The CDR3 is 12 amino acids. In germline, CDR1 is KGHDR, CDR2 SFDVKD. CDR3 amino acids: CATSDGNYEQYF. In DNA, the CDR3 is TGTGCCACCAGTGACGGGAATTACGAGCAGTACTTC.

This clonotype appeared many times. The J gene is TRBJ2-6, the V gene TRBV10-3; D is undetermined. Per the germline V gene, CDR1 is ENHRY and CDR2 is SYGVKD. Trimming cost V 8 bases and J 0 bases, with 17 bases left between them. This CDR3 comprises 17 residues. CDR3: CAIPPHRPDSGANVLTF. In nucleotides, the CDR3 is TGTGCCATCCCCCCCCACCGGCCGGACTCTGGGGCCAACGTCCTGACTTTC.

V gene TRBV6-2 or TRBV6-3 combines with J gene TRBJ1-1; D is ambiguous. This CDR3 spans 12 amino acids. The V gene lost 7 bases and the J gene lost 2 bases, with 8 bases spanning the gap. Germline V gene lookup returns CDR1 MNHEY and CDR2 SVGEGT. The CDR3 DNA sequence: TGTGCCAGCACCTCAGTTAACACTGAAGCTTTCTTT. This sequence encodes CASTSVNTEAFF.

This clonotype has at least ten counts. CDR3 region: CASRGTGAPYEQYF. For the CDR3, the DNA is TGTGCCAGCAGAGGGACAGGGGCACCCTACGAGCAGTACTTC. The genes are TRBV28 and TRBJ2-7; TRBD1 agrees at 10 bases. Trimming removed 6 bases from V and 2 bases from J; junction bases left unmatched: 4. CDR3 length: 14 residues. The germline CDR1 and CDR2 sequences are MDHEN and SYDVKM.

Ten or more counts support this clonotype. This chain uses TRBV11-2 with TRBJ2-7, with 7 bases lining up with TRBD1. The CDR3 is 15 amino acids. The germline CDR1 and CDR2 sequences are SGHAT and FQNNGV. Trimming removed 4 bases from V and 2 bases from J; junction bases left unmatched: 8. CDR3 in DNA: TGTGCCAGCAGCTCGGGACAGACTCTAACCTACGAGCAGTACTTC. It is translated as CASSSGQTLTYEQYF.

This clonotype was counted many times. The chain joins TRBV30 to TRBJ1-1; a possible D gene is TRBD1 (6 bases). The germline CDR1 and CDR2 sequences are GTSNPN and SVGIG (reference sequence). The V gene lost 1 base and the J gene lost 11 bases, with 11 bases spanning the gap. The CDR3 covers 11 residues. The CDR3 nucleotides read TGTGCCTGGAGTGGGGGGGCCGGTGCTTTCTTT. This sequence encodes CAWSGGAGAFF.

In DNA, the CDR3 is TGTGCCAGTAGAACTAGCCACGGTACTCACGAGCAGTACTTC. This codes for CASRTSHGTHEQYF. The chain combines TRBV19 with TRBJ2-7, with D possibly TRBD2 on 6 matching bases. CDR3 length equals 14 residues. Trimming removed 6 bases at V and 5 bases at J, with 17 bases between. The V gene's germline CDR1 is LNHDA and CDR2 SQIVND (reference sequence).

This sequence joins TRBV28 and TRBJ1-1; no clear D gene. CDR3 size: 15 residues. V lost 3 bases, J lost 6 bases, and 17 bases lay in between. Germline V CDR1 and CDR2: MDHEN, SYDVKM. The CDR3 DNA sequence: TGTGCCAGCAGTTTCCCCGGGTGGGGTACCGCTGAAGCTTTCTTT. Amino acids: CASSFPGWGTAEAFF.

This chain links TRBV3-1 with TRBJ2-5; 13 bases are a match to TRBD2. This CDR3 contains 17 residues. Trimming at V came to 4 bases and at J to 5 bases, leaving 10 bases not matched to a gene. CDR1 and CDR2 from the germline V gene are LGHDT and YNNKEL (reference sequence). For the CDR3, the DNA is TGTGCCAGCAGCCTTCGACTAGCGGGGGGCTACCGGGAGACCCAGTACTTC. Translation gives CASSLRLAGGYRETQYF.

The chain couples TRBV12-3 or TRBV12-4 to TRBJ2-5; possible D gene TRBD2, 6 bases. V was cut by 6 bases and J by 3 bases, with 17 bases left in between. The CDR3 sequence is 15 residues long. CDR3 residues: CASRPEASSEETQYF. CDR3 bases: TGTGCCAGCAGACCGGAGGCGTCTAGCGAAGAGACCCAGTACTTC.

With respect to this clonotype: This could be a read error, since a much larger clone is one nucleotide away. The chain uses TRBV7-6 and TRBJ2-2; 9 positions agree with TRBD2. Germline assignment: CDR1 SGHVS and CDR2 FNYEAQ. This CDR3 comprises 15 residues. In DNA form, the CDR3 reads TGTGCCAGCAGCATCGGAGCGGGAGGTCTCGGGGAGCTGTGTTTT. Amino acids: CASSIGAGGLGELCF.

This sequence joins TRBV6-2 or TRBV6-3 and TRBJ1-5; TRBD1 matches 9 bases. The CDR3 is 14 residues long. Unmatched junction bases numbered 5, after V lost 6 bases and J lost 5 bases. CDR1 and CDR2 from the germline V gene are MNHEY and SVGEGT. The CDR3 protein is CASSWGQGHQPQHF. DNA for the CDR3: TGTGCCAGCAGCTGGGGACAGGGTCATCAGCCCCAGCATTTT.

In this sample, this clonotype turned up many times. V gene TRBV20-1 combines with J gene TRBJ2-7; 13 bases are a match to TRBD2. In germline, CDR1 is DFQATT, CDR2 SNEGSKA (reference sequence). Trimming removed 4 bases from V and 7 bases from J; junction bases left unmatched: 16. This CDR3 contains 17 residues. CDR3 nucleotides: TGCAGTGCTACGCCGGGACTAGCGGGATGGGGTTTTGGAGAGCAGTACTTC. Amino acid sequence: CSATPGLAGWGFGEQYF.

This clonotype was counted many times. The chain joins TRBV28 to TRBJ2-5; 7 positions agree with TRBD1. V dropped 6 bases and J dropped 4; count of bases not matched to a gene: 11. The germline V gene encodes CDR1 MDHEN and CDR2 SYDVKM. The CDR3 is made up of 15 amino acids. CDR3 in DNA: TGTGCCAGCAGACCTCGAAAGACAGGGATAGAGACCCAGTACTTC. Encoded protein: CASRPRKTGIETQYF.

This clonotype occurred many times. V and J are TRBV27 and TRBJ2-7; D gene unclear. The germline V gene encodes CDR1 MNHEY and CDR2 SMNVEV (reference sequence). The CDR3 contains 15 residues. Between the trimmed V and J ends, which lost 6 bases and 0 bases, there was a span of 15 bases. CDR3 sequence reads: CASSWSRAPSYEQYF. Here the CDR3 DNA reads TGTGCCAGCAGCTGGTCCCGGGCTCCCTCCTACGAGCAGTACTTC.

This clonotype showed up many times. The chain recombines TRBV7-2 with TRBJ2-4; no definite D call. With 5 bases removed from V and 5 bases from J, the gap between germline ends came to 10 bases. The CDR3 covers 13 residues. CDR1 SGHTA and CDR2 FQGNSA come from the germline V gene. In DNA form, the CDR3 reads TGTGCCAGCAGCCTACGCCCTCAAAACATTCAGTACTTC. Its protein is CASSLRPQNIQYF. The variable domain in full, with the rest retrieved from reference TRBV7-2 and TRBJ2-4, is GAGVSQSPSNKVTEKGKDVELRCDPISGHTALYWYRQSLGQGLEFLIYFQGNSAPDKSGLPSDRFSAERTGGSVSTLTIQRTQQEDSAVYLCASSLRPQNIQYFGAGTRLSVL.

This clonotype was counted ten times or more. J is TRBJ2-7 and V is TRBV20-1, with D maybe TRBD1 (6 bases). Germline CDR1 is DFQATT and CDR2 is SNEGSKA (reference sequence). The CDR3 length is 12 residues. Trimming removed 4 bases from V and 4 bases from J, with 11 bases in between. Written as DNA, the CDR3 is TGCAGTGCTATTATCACAGGGTACGAGCAGTACTTC. Translating it yields CSAIITGYEQYF.

Many counts were recorded for this clonotype. This chain uses TRBV20-1 with TRBJ2-7, with D perhaps TRBD1 (6 bases). This CDR3 region has 12 residues. Germline V gene lookup returns CDR1 DFQATT and CDR2 SNEGSKA (reference sequence). Between the trimmed V and J ends, which lost 2 bases and 6 bases, there was a span of 11 bases. The DNA for the CDR3 is TGCAGTGCTAGAAGGACAGCCCCCGAGCAGTACTTC. It encodes CSARRTAPEQYF.

This clonotype was seen a few times. A read error may explain this, as a much larger clone is one base away. The missing conserved phenylalanine or tryptophan at the end of this CDR3 makes a read error likely. The chain links TRBV24-1 to TRBJ2-2; the D gene is possibly TRBD2 (6 bases). The germline V gene has CDR1 KGHDR and CDR2 SFDVKD. This CDR3 region has 13 residues. CDR3 coding DNA: TGTGCTCCCGGGACTCCTAACACCGGGGAGCTGTTTCTT. Translating gives CAPGTPNTGELFL.

The J gene is TRBJ2-7, the V gene TRBV6-1, with a possible D match to TRBD1 (6 bases). With 6 bases removed from V and 3 bases from J, the gap between germline ends came to 21 bases. CDR1 and CDR2 (germline): MNHNS, SASEGT. This CDR3 is built from 16 residues. The CDR3 protein is CASREIAPGQGYEQYF. The CDR3 DNA sequence: TGTGCCAGCAGAGAGATTGCCCCGGGACAAGGCTACGAGCAGTACTTC.

This clonotype has at least ten counts. This chain links TRBV20-1 with TRBJ2-7; the match to TRBD2 covers 9 bases. Germline lookup yields CDR1 DFQATT and CDR2 SNEGSKA (reference sequence). This CDR3 has 14 amino acids. V dropped 3 bases and J dropped 6; count of bases not matched to a gene: 9. The CDR3 region is CSASLGTSLGEQYF. As DNA, the CDR3 is TGCAGTGCTAGTCTCGGGACTAGCTTAGGCGAGCAGTACTTC.